Shown below are 3 T cell receptor beta chains from a single sample sequenced in a study of T cells in Graves' hyperthyroidism and ophthalmopathy. TCR beta CDR3 regions were amplified from RNA. HTBI primers were the set used in a first-round RT-PCR of the TCR CDR3. From the multiplex PCR reads, TCRdb called clonotypes with MiXCR, one entry per CDR3 protein. The data contain 200,000 to 250,000 distinct CDR3 sequences, approximately 17% of them singletons. The material sequenced was blood. The receptors were gathered from a man aged 45-65 years with Graves' hyperthyroidism.

In this sample, this clonotype turned up a few times. The chain links TRBV5-1 to TRBJ2-1; maybe TRBD2 (5 bases). This CDR3 comprises 14 residues. Between the trimmed V and J ends, which lost 5 bases and 5 bases, there was a span of 14 bases. The V gene's germline CDR1 is SGHRS and CDR2 YFSETQ. CDR3 in DNA: TGCGCCAGCAGAGTAATAGCGACCCACAATGAGCAGTTCTTC. Translation gives CASRVIATHNEQFF.

The sample holds a few counts of this clonotype. CDR3 loop: CASSPPGREGFEAFF. CDR3 nucleotides: TGTGCCAGCAGCCCTCCTGGACGGGAGGGGTTCGAAGCTTTCTTT. The chain links TRBV5-8 to TRBJ1-1; D perhaps matches TRBD1 (5 bases). The CDR3 contains 15 residues. Trimming took 4 bases from V and 8 from J, leaving 21 bases between them. Looked up from germline, CDR1 is SGHTS and CDR2 is YDEGEE.

In this sample, this clonotype turned up many times. This chain connects TRBV20-1 to TRBJ2-3, with a tentative D call TRBD2 (5 bases). CDR3 size: 13 residues. The germline gives CDR1 DFQATT, CDR2 SNEGSKA (reference sequence). V shed 1 base and J shed 6 bases, with 11 bases lying between them. DNA for the CDR3: TGCAGTGCTAGAGGAGGGCCGTTTGATACGCAGTATTTT. Encoded protein: CSARGGPFDTQYF.